These T cell receptor beta chains were read from a single sample in a study of blood T cell repertoires in COVID-19. Generated by immunoSEQ multiplex PCR, the TCRdb table keeps only in-frame clones and is missing some. The sample carries about 23,000 clones, over 75% recorded once. The sequenced sample was peripheral blood. These receptors came from a woman aged 80 or over with acute or convalescent COVID-19. Each CDR3 is given with its conserved first and last residue. D genes are given only for firm matches. Some rows have no size entry. The others give once, few or many, or a class for an expanded clone.

abundance: NA
j_gene: TRBJ1-5
len: 14
d_gene: TRBD1
v_gene: TRBV7-2
CDR3aa: CASSLRQGDQPQHF
CDR3nt: TGTGCCAGCAGCTTAAGACAGGGGGATCAGCCCCAGCATTTT

abundance: NA
j_gene: TRBJ1-2
len: 13
d_gene: NA
v_gene: TRBV6-5
CDR3aa: CASGSPRGYGYTF
CDR3nt: TGTGCCAGCGGGTCGCCCCGGGGCTATGGCTACACCTTC

abundance: NA
j_gene: TRBJ2-5
len: 14
d_gene: TRBD2
v_gene: TRBV2
CDR3aa: CASSPTSGQETQYF
CDR3nt: TGTGCCAGCAGCCCAACTAGCGGCCAAGAGACCCAGTACTTC

abundance: NA
j_gene: TRBJ2-3
len: 15
d_gene: TRBD1
v_gene: TRBV19
CDR3aa: CASSTGGLNTDTQYF
CDR3nt: TGTGCCAGTAGTACAGGGGGCCTAAACACAGATACGCAGTATTTT

abundance: once
j_gene: TRBJ1-5
len: 15
d_gene: NA
v_gene: TRBV3-1/TRBV3-2
CDR3aa: CASSLGGGSNQPQHF
CDR3nt: TGTGCCAGCAGCCTCGGGGGGGGGAGCAATCAGCCCCAGCATTTT

abundance: once
j_gene: TRBJ1-2
len: 13
d_gene: TRBD1
v_gene: TRBV12-3/TRBV12-4
CDR3aa: CASSRGQGNGYTF
CDR3nt: TGTGCCAGCAGCCGAGGACAGGGAAATGGCTACACCTTC

abundance: once
j_gene: TRBJ2-7
len: 17
d_gene: TRBD1
v_gene: TRBV18
CDR3aa: CASSPSGTGNMRYEQYF
CDR3nt: TGTGCCAGCTCACCGTCCGGGACAGGGAATATGCGCTACGAGCAGTACTTC

abundance: NA
j_gene: TRBJ1-4
len: 18
d_gene: TRBD1
v_gene: TRBV7-9
CDR3aa: CASSPGTVSRGTNEKLFF
CDR3nt: TGTGCCAGCAGCCCCGGGACAGTCTCAAGGGGAACTAATGAAAAACTGTTTTTT

abundance: NA
j_gene: TRBJ2-3
len: 16
d_gene: TRBD2
v_gene: TRBV19
CDR3aa: CASSNLAVLSTDTQYF
CDR3nt: TGTGCCAGTAGTAACCTAGCGGTCCTCAGCACAGATACGCAGTATTTT

abundance: NA
j_gene: TRBJ2-3
len: 15
d_gene: TRBD2
v_gene: TRBV10-3
CDR3aa: CAIRSGTSGGDTQYF
CDR3nt: TGTGCCATTCGCTCAGGGACTAGCGGGGGAGATACGCAGTATTTT

abundance: NA
j_gene: TRBJ2-1
len: 16
d_gene: TRBD1
v_gene: TRBV12-5
CDR3aa: CASGLVSQGSYNEQFF
CDR3nt: TGTGCTAGTGGTTTGGTTTCACAGGGGTCCTACAATGAGCAGTTCTTC

abundance: NA
j_gene: TRBJ1-5
len: 13
d_gene: NA
v_gene: TRBV30
CDR3aa: CAWSVHGGQPQHF
CDR3nt: TGTGCCTGGAGTGTACATGGTGGTCAGCCCCAGCATTTT

abundance: few
j_gene: TRBJ2-1
len: 14
d_gene: TRBD2
v_gene: TRBV2
CDR3aa: CASSRAGGRNEQFF
CDR3nt: TGTGCCAGCAGTCGAGCGGGGGGGCGGAATGAGCAGTTCTTC

abundance: once
j_gene: TRBJ1-6
len: 14
d_gene: TRBD1
v_gene: TRBV6-1
CDR3aa: CASSDRGLNSPLHF
CDR3nt: TGTGCCAGCAGTGACAGGGGGCTCAATTCACCCCTCCACTTT

abundance: NA
j_gene: TRBJ1-2
len: 15
d_gene: NA
v_gene: TRBV11-2
CDR3aa: CASSLVRRVVGGYTF
CDR3nt: TGTGCCAGCAGCTTAGTCCGCAGGGTGGTCGGCGGCTACACCTTC

abundance: NA
j_gene: TRBJ2-2
len: 16
d_gene: NA
v_gene: TRBV11-3
CDR3aa: CASSSRGGGFTGELFF
CDR3nt: TGTGCCAGCAGCTCGCGGGGCGGGGGCTTCACCGGGGAGCTGTTTTTT

abundance: NA
j_gene: TRBJ2-5
len: 19
d_gene: TRBD2
v_gene: TRBV3-1/TRBV3-2
CDR3aa: CASSQDRGFLAAPAETQYF
CDR3nt: TGTGCCAGCAGCCAAGATCGAGGTTTCCTAGCGGCCCCCGCAGAGACCCAGTACTTC

abundance: NA
j_gene: TRBJ1-2
len: 15
d_gene: TRBD1
v_gene: TRBV19
CDR3aa: CASSIGGQANYGYTF
CDR3nt: TGTGCCAGTAGTATAGGGGGACAGGCGAACTATGGCTACACCTTC

abundance: few
j_gene: TRBJ1-3
len: 18
d_gene: NA
v_gene: TRBV9
CDR3aa: CASSPGGGGTQSGNTIYF
CDR3nt: TGTGCCAGCAGCCCTGGCGGGGGGGGCACGCAGTCTGGAAACACCATATATTTT

abundance: NA
j_gene: TRBJ2-1
len: 13
d_gene: NA
v_gene: TRBV5-5
CDR3aa: CASSLAPYNEQFF
CDR3nt: TGTGCCAGCAGCTTGGCTCCCTACAATGAGCAGTTCTTC

abundance: once
j_gene: TRBJ1-1
len: 14
d_gene: TRBD1
v_gene: TRBV7-9
CDR3aa: CASSFLGGNTEAFF
CDR3nt: TGTGCCAGCAGTTTCTTAGGGGGCAACACTGAAGCTTTCTTT

abundance: NA
j_gene: TRBJ1-1
len: 13
d_gene: NA
v_gene: TRBV18
CDR3aa: CASSPPAGTGAFF
CDR3nt: TGTGCCAGCTCACCACCGGCGGGGACGGGGGCTTTCTTT

abundance: NA
j_gene: TRBJ2-7
len: 15
d_gene: TRBD2
v_gene: TRBV11-2
CDR3aa: CASSLVAGGPHEQYF
CDR3nt: TGTGCCAGCAGCTTAGTGGCGGGGGGGCCCCACGAGCAGTACTTC

abundance: once
j_gene: TRBJ1-6
len: 16
d_gene: TRBD1
v_gene: TRBV7-9
CDR3aa: CASTQRGGQANSPLHF
CDR3nt: TGTGCCAGCACCCAAAGGGGAGGACAGGCCAATTCACCCCTCCACTTT

abundance: NA
j_gene: TRBJ1-1
len: 15
d_gene: TRBD1
v_gene: TRBV19
CDR3aa: CASSLTGGRNTEAFF
CDR3nt: TGTGCCAGTAGTCTGACAGGGGGACGAAACACTGAAGCTTTCTTT

abundance: once
j_gene: TRBJ1-6
len: 15
d_gene: TRBD1
v_gene: TRBV7-2
CDR3aa: CASSPRQGKVSPLHF
CDR3nt: TGTGCCAGCAGCCCGAGACAGGGGAAAGTTTCACCCCTCCACTTT

abundance: NA
j_gene: TRBJ1-1
len: 13
d_gene: NA
v_gene: TRBV9
CDR3aa: CASSVEGNTEAFF
CDR3nt: TGTGCCAGCAGCGTCGAGGGGAACACTGAAGCTTTCTTT

abundance: NA
j_gene: TRBJ2-1
len: 15
d_gene: TRBD2
v_gene: TRBV2
CDR3aa: CASSAGLAGVHEQFF
CDR3nt: TGTGCCAGCAGCGCGGGACTAGCGGGAGTGCATGAGCAGTTCTTC

abundance: NA
j_gene: TRBJ2-2
len: 15
d_gene: NA
v_gene: TRBV5-1
CDR3aa: CASSLASVNTGELFF
CDR3nt: TGCGCCAGCAGCTTGGCCTCGGTTAACACCGGGGAGCTGTTTTTT

abundance: NA
j_gene: TRBJ2-1
len: 14
d_gene: TRBD2
v_gene: TRBV6-5
CDR3aa: CASTMGLGISEQFF
CDR3nt: TGTGCCAGCACTATGGGACTAGGGATAAGTGAGCAGTTCTTC

abundance: NA
j_gene: TRBJ1-1
len: 14
d_gene: TRBD1
v_gene: TRBV4-2
CDR3aa: CASSHTGANTEAFF
CDR3nt: TGTGCCAGCAGCCATACAGGGGCGAACACTGAAGCTTTCTTT

abundance: NA
j_gene: TRBJ2-3
len: 15
d_gene: TRBD1
v_gene: TRBV30
CDR3aa: CAWGGTGENTDTQYF
CDR3nt: TGTGCCTGGGGGGGGACAGGGGAAAACACAGATACGCAGTATTTT

abundance: NA
j_gene: TRBJ2-2
len: 12
d_gene: TRBD1
v_gene: TRBV29-1
CDR3aa: CSGWTGYGELFF
CDR3nt: TGCAGCGGTTGGACAGGGTACGGGGAGCTGTTTTTT

abundance: NA
j_gene: TRBJ1-2
len: 11
d_gene: NA
v_gene: TRBV6-6
CDR3aa: CASAGEWGYTF
CDR3nt: TGTGCCAGCGCAGGGGAGTGGGGCTACACCTTC

abundance: NA
j_gene: TRBJ2-5
len: 14
d_gene: NA
v_gene: TRBV2
CDR3aa: CASKSGTSVETQYF
CDR3nt: TGTGCCAGCAAATCGGGGACTTCAGTCGAGACCCAGTACTTC

abundance: NA
j_gene: TRBJ1-5
len: 15
d_gene: NA
v_gene: TRBV4-3
CDR3aa: CASSQALTGNQPQHF
CDR3nt: TGCGCCAGCAGCCAAGCTCTCACGGGAAATCAGCCCCAGCATTTT

abundance: NA
j_gene: TRBJ2-1
len: 14
d_gene: NA
v_gene: TRBV2
CDR3aa: CASKAQTGANEQFF
CDR3nt: TGTGCCAGCAAGGCCCAAACCGGAGCTAATGAGCAGTTCTTC

abundance: NA
j_gene: TRBJ2-7
len: 17
d_gene: NA
v_gene: TRBV7-9
CDR3aa: CASSPLGTGLTMREQYF
CDR3nt: TGTGCCAGCAGCCCCCTTGGCACAGGTCTTACGATGAGAGAGCAGTACTTC

abundance: NA
j_gene: TRBJ1-2
len: 14
d_gene: NA
v_gene: TRBV6-5
CDR3aa: CASSPPGGIYGYTF
CDR3nt: TGTGCCAGCAGCCCCCCGGGAGGCATCTATGGCTACACCTTC

abundance: NA
j_gene: TRBJ2-7
len: 14
d_gene: TRBD1
v_gene: TRBV9
CDR3aa: CASSVGDSSYEQYF
CDR3nt: TGTGCCAGCAGCGTCGGGGACAGCTCCTACGAGCAGTACTTC

abundance: few
j_gene: TRBJ2-1
len: 12
d_gene: NA
v_gene: TRBV6-6
CDR3aa: CASVGELHEQFF
CDR3nt: TGTGCCAGCGTCGGGGAACTCCATGAGCAGTTCTTC

abundance: NA
j_gene: TRBJ1-1
len: 14
d_gene: NA
v_gene: TRBV12-5
CDR3aa: CASGFPGGDTEAFF
CDR3nt: TGTGCTAGTGGTTTTCCGGGGGGGGACACTGAAGCTTTCTTT

abundance: NA
j_gene: TRBJ2-3
len: 14
d_gene: NA
v_gene: TRBV6-2/TRBV6-3
CDR3aa: CASSYLDRSDTQYF
CDR3nt: TGTGCCAGCAGTTACCTCGACAGGTCAGATACGCAGTATTTT

abundance: NA
j_gene: TRBJ2-7
len: 16
d_gene: TRBD1
v_gene: TRBV3-1/TRBV3-2
CDR3aa: CASSLGQGKLSYEQYF
CDR3nt: TGTGCCAGCAGCCTCGGACAGGGAAAGTTGTCCTACGAGCAGTACTTC

abundance: NA
j_gene: TRBJ2-1
len: 10
d_gene: TRBD1
v_gene: TRBV29-1
CDR3aa: CSALGTALIF
CDR3nt: TGCAGCGCCCTCGGGACAGCCTTGATCTTC

abundance: NA
j_gene: TRBJ1-4
len: 15
d_gene: TRBD1
v_gene: TRBV2
CDR3aa: CASRGFGTANEKLFF
CDR3nt: TGTGCCAGCAGGGGGTTCGGGACAGCTAATGAAAAACTGTTTTTT

abundance: once
j_gene: TRBJ1-5
len: 14
d_gene: NA
v_gene: TRBV5-6
CDR3aa: CASSRRTLNQPQHF
CDR3nt: TGTGCCAGCAGCCGTAGGACTCTGAATCAGCCCCAGCATTTT

abundance: NA
j_gene: TRBJ2-1
len: 14
d_gene: NA
v_gene: TRBV15
CDR3aa: CATSTDRGGNEQFF
CDR3nt: TGTGCCACCAGCACCGACAGGGGAGGGAATGAGCAGTTCTTC

abundance: NA
j_gene: TRBJ2-5
len: 17
d_gene: TRBD2
v_gene: TRBV4-1
CDR3aa: CASTPIGLAGGLETQYF
CDR3nt: TGCGCCAGCACCCCTATCGGGCTAGCGGGGGGGCTTGAGACCCAGTACTTC

abundance: NA
j_gene: TRBJ2-1
len: 18
d_gene: TRBD2
v_gene: TRBV4-3
CDR3aa: CASSQDSGLARGYNEQFF
CDR3nt: TGCGCCAGCAGCCAAGATTCCGGACTAGCCAGGGGCTACAATGAGCAGTTCTTC

abundance: NA
j_gene: TRBJ1-1
len: 16
d_gene: TRBD1
v_gene: TRBV14
CDR3aa: CASSHDRGRLRAEAFF
CDR3nt: TGTGCCAGCAGCCACGACAGGGGAAGGCTCAGGGCTGAAGCTTTCTTT

abundance: NA
j_gene: TRBJ2-7
len: 18
d_gene: TRBD2
v_gene: TRBV5-1
CDR3aa: CASSLGSSGRDSSYEQYF
CDR3nt: TGCGCCAGCAGCTTAGGGTCTAGCGGGAGGGATAGCTCCTACGAGCAGTACTTC

abundance: NA
j_gene: TRBJ2-7
len: 15
d_gene: TRBD2
v_gene: TRBV10-3
CDR3aa: CAISPGGGISYEQYF
CDR3nt: TGTGCCATCAGTCCCGGGGGGGGGATCTCCTACGAGCAGTACTTC

abundance: NA
j_gene: TRBJ1-2
len: 14
d_gene: NA
v_gene: TRBV5-4
CDR3aa: CASSLIGGDYGYTF
CDR3nt: TGTGCCAGCAGCTTGATCGGCGGGGACTATGGCTACACCTTC

abundance: NA
j_gene: TRBJ1-3
len: 14
d_gene: NA
v_gene: TRBV3-1/TRBV3-2
CDR3aa: CASSPSGAGNTIYF
CDR3nt: TGTGCCAGCAGCCCCTCCGGGGCTGGAAACACCATATATTTT